The T cell receptor (beta chain) described here comes from a study of blood T cell repertoires in COVID-19. Across the study: T cells, B-cell-depleted T cells, or PBMCs supplied cDNA or gDNA.

Method: immunoSEQ multiplex PCR; TCRdb's copy keeps in-frame clones and lacks some. This repertoire shows about 100,000 clones, approximately 89% found once; its top ten account for approximately 20%. In its sample, this clone was seen once. Per germline, CDR1 SGHAT and CDR2 FQDESV (reference sequence). V lost 3 bases, J lost 3 bases, and 8 bases lay in between. The CDR3 consists of 13 residues. The sample comprised peripheral blood. This chain joins TRBV11-1 and TRBJ1-1; no clear D gene. The source is a human donor in a cohort sampled during active COVID-19. In DNA, the CDR3 is TGTGCCAGCAGCTTGAGCCAATACACTGAAGCTTTCTTT. It translates to CASSLSQYTEAFF.